These T cell receptor beta chains were read from a single sample in a study of technical replicates of blood from a few donors. This table comes from immunoSEQ multiplex PCR, and its TCRdb copy is limited to in-frame clones, with some not included. The profile shows more than 9,000 clones, roughly 94% of them singletons. The sequenced sample was PBMCs. The receptors here all came from a human donor in good health. Both conserved end residues are trimmed from each CDR3.

>TRBV19
ASSAPDRPPMNTEAF
>TRBV6-1
ASRGQENTEAF
>TRBV30
AWNKGLINTGELF
>TRBV10-3
ATRTSGSSTGELF
>TRBV19
ASSPSVWTEAF
>TRBV27
ASSRREGGIPFHSYEQY
>TRBV9
ASSPRLGGRTETQY
>TRBV5-6
ASSTPDRGSGGYT
>TRBV5-1
ASSRTSGRLLSYEQY
>TRBV5-1
ASSLGAGGNTEAF
>TRBV6-1
ASRKRDSATDTQY
>TRBV10-2
ASSEGSNYGYT
>TRBV11-2
ASSLGSGGGTDTQY
>TRBV7-2
ASSFQGLAVDTQY
>TRBV4-2
ASSLGSGSGTDTQY
>TRBV7-2
ASSSRASGPGNTGELF
>TRBV9
ASSVGSENTGELF
>TRBV30
AWSVLGLAVGYGYT